This T cell receptor beta chain was captured in a study of OX40 agonist ivuxolimab in advanced cancers. Study at large: One patient with hepatocellular carcinoma and two with cutaneous melanoma, three in all, had partial responses.

Study-level results: Antigen specificity remained undetermined for the expanded peripheral T cells. Average numbers of expanded clones were greater in CD8+ T cells than in CD4+.

Clones were read by immunoSEQ multiplex PCR, and TCRdb kept only the in-frame ones, dropping some. Counted here are 60,000 to 80,000 clones, 80% to 90% occurring once; the ten biggest clones make up roughly 8%. As to this clone: Its antigen is not known. The junction departs from germline at one end; a sequencing error may be responsible.

Germline V CDR1 and CDR2: SGHRS, YFSETQ. The length of the CDR3 is 14 residues. The genes are TRBV5-1 and TRBJ2-7; D is possibly TRBD2 (6 bases). Sequencing used CD4+ or CD8+ T cells sorted from blood, obtained in a trial of the OX40 agonist ivuxolimab. This TCR came from an adult with an advanced solid tumor such as melanoma, head and neck, liver or kidney cancer. The CDR3 DNA is TGTGCCAGCAGCTTGGGCTGGACTAACTACGAGCAGTACTTC. Protein: CASSLGWTNYEQYF.